This entry lists 14 T cell receptor beta chains sequenced from one sample in a study of beta chain features in type 1 diabetes. What was sequenced were expressed TCRB transcripts, since all of the isolated RNA had been reverse transcribed. Repertoires were generated with immunoSEQ multiplex PCR, while TCRdb's copy carries only in-frame clones and drops some. Counted here are around 650,000 clones, 9.5% to 15% occurring once; the ten biggest clones make up 0.095% to 0.15%. Overall study findings and caveats: Moderately but significantly shorter TCRB CDR3s were found in Type 1 diabetes patients in all four CD4+ subsets.

Their specific antigens are unknown. The sample taken for sequencing was naive CD4+ T cells from blood. These receptors were obtained from a man in his thirties or forties with type 1 diabetes.

This clone has a handful of counts. This sequence joins TRBV19 and TRBJ1-5, with D unresolved. This CDR3 has 15 amino acids. Between the trimmed V and J ends, which lost 4 bases and 2 bases, there was a span of 12 bases. Germline V gives CDR1 LNHDA, CDR2 SQIVND (reference sequence). The CDR3 loop reads CASSNSGLGNQPQHF. CDR3 bases: TGTGCCAGTAGTAACTCGGGTTTAGGCAATCAGCCCCAGCATTTT.

There are a few counts of this clone. This chain uses TRBV4-3 with TRBJ2-2; no clear D gene. Germline V gene lookup returns CDR1 LGHNA and CDR2 YSLEER. The V end was cut by 3 bases, the J end by 7 bases, with 15 bases between. This CDR3 spans 15 amino acids. In nucleotides, the CDR3 is TGCGCCAGCAGCCAGAGCGCAGGTTACGGCGGGGAGCTGTTTTTT. Translated: CASSQSAGYGGELFF.

V usage is TRBV27 and J usage is TRBJ2-7; 7 bases line up with TRBD1. V lost 6 bases, J lost 4 bases, and 15 bases stayed unmatched. CDR3 size: 16 residues. Germline loops: CDR1 MNHEY, CDR2 SMNVEV (reference sequence). CDR3 nucleotide sequence: TGTGCCAGCAGAGCACGATCAGGGACAGAATTTTACGAGCAGTACTTC. It translates to CASRARSGTEFYEQYF.

On this clone itself: One junction end disagrees with the germline gene, perhaps due to a read error. The genes are TRBV27 and TRBJ2-5, with 8 bases that match TRBD1. Per the germline V gene, CDR1 is MNHEY and CDR2 is SMNVEV (reference sequence). CDR3 length equals 12 residues. Here the CDR3 DNA reads TGTGCCGGCAGGGGGCCCGGTGGGACCCAGTACTTC. Translation: CAGRGPGGTQYF.

This clone was observed a few times. The chain has TRBV5-1 and TRBJ1-4; D is ambiguous. CDR1 SGHRS and CDR2 YFSETQ come from the germline V gene. Trimming removed 3 bases at V and 8 bases at J, with 17 bases between. The CDR3 is made up of 15 amino acids. The CDR3 loop reads CASSSAGRNPEKLFF. CDR3 coding DNA: TGCGCCAGCAGCTCAGCAGGACGAAATCCAGAAAAACTGTTTTTT.

The V and J genes are TRBV9 and TRBJ1-2; D is unresolved. V was trimmed by 0 bases and J by 7 bases, leaving 10 bases between them. Germline V CDR1 and CDR2: SGDLS, YYNGEE. This CDR3 region has 13 residues. In DNA form, the CDR3 reads TGTGCCAGCAGCGTAGTCCCGGGGATTGGCTACACCTTC. Protein sequence: CASSVVPGIGYTF.

The chain has TRBV28 and TRBJ2-3, with D maybe TRBD1 (6 bases). This CDR3 spans 14 amino acids. With 5 bases removed from V and 9 bases from J, the gap between germline ends came to 18 bases. Looked up from germline, CDR1 is MDHEN and CDR2 is SYDVKM. CDR3 loop: CASSRGRGAGTQYF. The CDR3 DNA follows: TGTGCCAGCAGTCGGGGCAGGGGAGCTGGGACGCAGTATTTT.

The J gene is TRBJ2-1, the V gene TRBV7-9, with 8 bases identical to TRBD1. The junction had 15 bases not matched to a gene; V was cut back by 5 bases and J by 15 bases. Germline CDR1 reads SEHNR; CDR2 reads FQNEAQ (reference sequence). The CDR3 is 14 amino acids. The CDR3 protein is CASSLGQVEAQVFF. The CDR3 bases are TGTGCCAGCAGCCTGGGACAGGTGGAAGCCCAGGTGTTCTTC.

This clone has just a few counts. This chain links TRBV15 with TRBJ1-5; 7 bases match TRBD1. The length of the CDR3 is 18 residues. Per germline, CDR1 LNHNV and CDR2 YYDKDF (reference sequence). V lost 0 bases and J lost 4; bases outside the gene matches: 12. The CDR3 DNA is TGTGCCACCAGCAGAGATCCCGGACGGGCACAGGGGAATCAGCCCCAGCATTTT. Protein sequence: CATSRDPGRAQGNQPQHF.

This clone was seen a handful of times. The rearrangement joins TRBV12-5 to TRBJ2-7; D call uncertain. Germline CDR1 LGHNT, CDR2 FRNRAP. The V gene lost 6 bases and the J gene lost 3 bases, with 9 bases spanning the gap. The CDR3 sequence is 12 residues long. The CDR3 DNA follows: TGTGCTAGTGGACCAACTCTCTACGAGCAGTACTTC. As protein: CASGPTLYEQYF.

The chain uses TRBV7-2 and TRBJ2-5; 11 nucleotides agree with TRBD2. Germline values: CDR1 SGHTA, CDR2 FQGNSA. V gave up 0 bases and J gave up 2 bases; unmatched junction bases: 2. CDR3 length: 16 residues. CDR3 in amino acids: CASSLASSGGQETQYF. CDR3 DNA: TGTGCCAGCAGCTTAGCGTCTAGCGGGGGGCAAGAGACCCAGTACTTC. The variable domain in full, with the rest retrieved from reference TRBV7-2 and TRBJ2-5, is GAGVSQSPSNKVTEKGKDVELRCDPISGHTALYWYRQSLGQGLEFLIYFQGNSAPDKSGLPSDRFSAERTGGSVSTLTIQRTQQEDSAVYLCASSLASSGGQETQYFGPGTRLLVL.

V usage is TRBV11-2 and J usage is TRBJ1-4, with a possible D match to TRBD1 (6 bases). Germline lookup yields CDR1 SGHAT and CDR2 FQNNGV. Between the trimmed V and J ends, which lost 7 bases and 13 bases, there was a span of 22 bases. CDR3 size: 14 residues. CDR3 bases: TGTGCCAGCACCAACAGGGTTTCATCCGGTGGACTGTTTTTT. Amino acid sequence: CASTNRVSSGGLFF.

As DNA, the CDR3 is TGCGCCAGCAGCTTGGAGGGCAGGGGTGACCAGCCCCAGCATTTT. This encodes CASSLEGRGDQPQHF. The chain employs TRBV5-1 and TRBJ1-5, with D possibly matching TRBD1 (6 bases). With 0 bases removed from V and 7 bases from J, the gap between germline ends came to 14 bases. The CDR3 spans 15 residues. CDR1 and CDR2 from the germline V gene are SGHRS and YFSETQ.

This clone was observed a few times. CDR3 protein: CASSLRQVDEQYF. The CDR3 DNA reads TGTGCCAGCAGCTTACGACAGGTCGACGAGCAGTACTTC. The rearrangement joins TRBV7-9 to TRBJ2-7, with D possibly matching TRBD1 (6 bases). Germline CDR1 SEHNR, CDR2 FQNEAQ (reference sequence). Trimming cost V 2 bases and J 5 bases, with 10 bases left between them. The length of the CDR3 is 13 residues.